A single sample is the source of the 25 T cell receptor beta chains below, sequenced in a study of CD8+CD57+ T cells in acquired aplastic anemia. Sequenced patients had shown CD8+CD57+ cell expansion by flow cytometry. Researchers used genomic DNA as the template to profile TCR beta VDJ and CDR3. TCRdb fed the reads into MiXCR, producing one record per CDR3 protein. The data hold about 98,000 distinct CDR3 sequences, with around 62% observed a single time. What was sequenced was sorted CD4+, CD8+, or CD8+CD57+ T cells (not recorded which) from PBMCs. The receptors were gathered from a human donor with aplastic anemia.

V gene TRBV12-3 or TRBV12-4 combines with J gene TRBJ2-5; 7 bases fit TRBD1. This CDR3 spans 15 amino acids. V was pared by 2 bases and J by 2 bases, with 5 bases of the junction left unmatched. The CDR3, as DNA: TGTGCCAGCAGTTTATTGGGGACAGAACAAGAGACCCAGTACTTC. It codes for CASSLLGTEQETQYF.

This clonotype showed up just a few times. The chain uses TRBV25-1 and TRBJ1-5; TRBD1 matches at 7 bases. After removal of 3 bases from V and 1 base from J, the junction contained 3 bases not matched to a gene. CDR1 is MGHDK and CDR2 is SYGVNS in the germline V gene. This CDR3 is 15 amino acids long. The CDR3 DNA is TGTGCCAGCAGTGATGACAGGGTGAGCAATCAGCCCCAGCATTTT. Translating gives CASSDDRVSNQPQHF. Full variable domain (missing parts from reference TRBV25-1 and TRBJ1-5): EADIYQTPRYLVIGTGKKITLECSQTMGHDKMYWYQQDPGMELHLIHYSYGVNSTEKGDLSSESTVSRIRTEHFPLTLESARPSHTSQYLCASSDDRVSNQPQHFGDGTRLSIL.

This clonotype was seen ten or more times. This chain uses TRBV6-1 with TRBJ2-3; either TRBD1 or TRBD2 may supply D (6 bases each). V dropped 0 bases and J dropped 6 bases, with 13 bases sitting between them. CDR3 length: 15 residues. Germline V gene lookup returns CDR1 MNHNS and CDR2 SASEGT. CDR3 sequence (DNA): TGTGCCAGCAGTGAAGCTGTAACGGGGGCTGATACGCAGTATTTT. It translates to CASSEAVTGADTQYF.

The chain is built from TRBV20-1 and TRBJ1-2; D not resolved. V shed 4 bases and J shed 2 bases, with 8 bases lying between them. The CDR3 contains 12 residues. The germline gives CDR1 DFQATT, CDR2 SNEGSKA (reference sequence). Written as DNA, the CDR3 is TGCAGTGCTAAAAGCAGGAACTATGGCTACACCTTC. It translates to CSAKSRNYGYTF.

The chain employs TRBV5-8 and TRBJ1-2; D unresolved. Trimming removed 10 bases at V and 6 bases at J, with 16 bases between. Germline V gene data show CDR1 as SGHTS and CDR2 as YDEGEE. The CDR3 loop spans 12 amino acids. CDR3 bases: TGTGCCCCTGGCCGGGCGATCCATGGCTACACCTTC. Protein sequence: CAPGRAIHGYTF.

The gene calls are TRBV6-5 and TRBJ1-3; D remains unclear. CDR3 length: 15 residues. The germline gives CDR1 MNHEY, CDR2 SVGAGI. V shed 0 bases and J shed 2 bases, with 8 bases lying between them. The CDR3 protein is CASSYSQEAGNTIYF. The CDR3 DNA reads as TGTGCCAGCAGTTACTCGCAAGAGGCTGGAAACACCATATATTTT.

The gene calls are TRBV29-1 and TRBJ1-2; D unclear. Trimming stripped 3 bases from V and 4 bases from J, with 18 bases between. The CDR3 consists of 15 residues. Germline lookup yields CDR1 SQVTM and CDR2 ANQGSEA. The CDR3 loop reads CSVDGQEDKPYGYTF. CDR3 bases: TGCAGCGTTGACGGGCAGGAAGATAAACCCTATGGCTACACCTTC.

This clonotype appeared a few times. The rearrangement joins TRBV2 to TRBJ2-3; 8 positions agree with TRBD2. Unmatched junction bases numbered 3, after V lost 4 bases and J lost 0 bases. The CDR3 runs to 15 residues. Germline assignment: CDR1 SNHLY and CDR2 FYNNEI. DNA of the CDR3: TGTGCCAGCAGTGGGCGGGGGGCGAGCACAGATACGCAGTATTTT. Protein product: CASSGRGASTDTQYF.

The genes are TRBV20-1 and TRBJ2-7; 11 bases align to TRBD1. CDR3 length: 15 residues. V shed 2 bases, J shed 1 base, and the junction held 4 bases outside the gene matches. CDR1 DFQATT and CDR2 SNEGSKA come from the germline V gene (reference sequence). Written as DNA, the CDR3 is TGCAGTGCTAGACCCGGACAGGGGGCATCCTACGAGCAGTACTTC. Protein product: CSARPGQGASYEQYF.

The gene calls are TRBV6-1 and TRBJ1-5; tentative D call: TRBD1 (5 bases). The germline V gene has CDR1 MNHNS and CDR2 SASEGT. The CDR3 is 11 residues long. Trimming took 6 bases from V and 7 from J, leaving 7 bases between them. In DNA, the CDR3 is TGTGCCAGCAGGGGGGAGCAGCCCCAGCATTTT. Translating gives CASRGEQPQHF.

The chain uses TRBV2 and TRBJ2-5, with a possible D match to TRBD2 (7 bases). Germline V gives CDR1 SNHLY, CDR2 FYNNEI. The ends were cut back, 6 bases at V and 2 bases at J, with 19 bases in the middle. The CDR3 is 16 amino acids. This chain's CDR3 is CASSVGGGGGQETQYF. CDR3 coding DNA: TGTGCCAGCAGCGTGGGGGGCGGGGGAGGACAAGAGACCCAGTACTTC.

This chain connects TRBV5-1 to TRBJ1-1; D is ambiguous. CDR1 SGHRS and CDR2 YFSETQ come from the germline V gene. The CDR3 is 13 residues long. V shed 5 bases and J shed 3 bases, with 11 bases lying between them. CDR3 sequence: CASRFSGDTEAFF. The CDR3 DNA reads as TGCGCCAGCAGGTTTAGTGGAGACACTGAAGCTTTCTTT.

The V and J genes are TRBV10-2 and TRBJ2-7; D gene unclear. Trimming took off 3 bases at V and 6 bases at J, with 6 bases between the two ends. Germline V gene lookup returns CDR1 WSHSY and CDR2 SAAADI. The CDR3 is made up of 11 amino acids. The CDR3 region has the DNA TGCGCCAGCAGTGACTCTTCCGAGCAGTACTTC. This codes for CASSDSSEQYF.

V is TRBV11-1 and J is TRBJ2-4; 8 bases are shared with TRBD1. The ends lost 1 base at V and 5 bases at J; junction bases unmatched: 7. Germline V gene sequence: CDR1 SGHAT, CDR2 FQDESV (reference sequence). The CDR3 has 16 amino acids. The CDR3 region has the DNA TGTGCCAGCAGCTTAGGACAGGGGCTGTGGCAAAACATTCAGTACTTC. This gives the protein CASSLGQGLWQNIQYF.

This chain uses TRBV2 with TRBJ2-7; 8 bases map to TRBD2. This CDR3 contains 14 residues. The germline CDR1 and CDR2 sequences are SNHLY and FYNNEI. Trimming took 7 bases from V and 5 from J; bases not matched to a gene: 10. In nucleotides, the CDR3 is TGTGCCAGCACCTCGGGCCTAGCGGGCCACGAGCAGTACTTC. Protein: CASTSGLAGHEQYF.

This sequence joins TRBV7-2 and TRBJ1-2; TRBD1 agrees at 7 bases. Germline CDR1 reads SGHTA; CDR2 reads FQGNSA. V gave up 10 bases and J gave up 0 bases; unmatched junction bases: 5. This CDR3 contains 13 residues. The CDR3 coding sequence is TGTGCCACCACGGGACAGCCTAACTATGGCTACACCTTC. Protein sequence: CATTGQPNYGYTF.

The chain has TRBV19 and TRBJ2-3; 7 bases line up with TRBD1. With V trimmed by 6 bases and J by 4 bases, 4 bases remained unmatched. Germline loops: CDR1 LNHDA, CDR2 SQIVND (reference sequence). The CDR3 runs 13 residues. The DNA for the CDR3 is TGTGCCAGTAGCGACAGGGTTGCAGATACGCAGTATTTT. It specifies CASSDRVADTQYF.

This chain connects TRBV20-1 to TRBJ1-6, with D possibly being TRBD1 (6 bases). The CDR3 is made up of 14 amino acids. Germline CDR1 DFQATT, CDR2 SNEGSKA (reference sequence). CDR3 coding DNA: TGCGGCGCCGACATGGGGCTACAGGGTAAGCCCCTCCACTTT. It codes for CGADMGLQGKPLHF.

The V call is TRBV29-1, the J call TRBJ1-1; D uncertain. This CDR3 is 14 amino acids long. Trimming stripped 2 bases from V and 1 base from J, with 11 bases between. Germline loops: CDR1 SQVTM, CDR2 ANQGSEA. The CDR3 sequence: CSVEYSIGNTEAFF. The DNA for the CDR3 is TGCAGCGTTGAATATTCAATAGGGAACACTGAAGCTTTCTTT.

The chain carries TRBV20-1 and TRBJ2-3; 11 nucleotides align to TRBD2. Losses at the gene ends were 6 bases for V and 2 bases for J; bases not matched to a gene: 10. This CDR3 has 16 residues. From germline, CDR1 is DFQATT and CDR2 SNEGSKA (reference sequence). CDR3 sequence reads: CSAQRLAGTYTDTQYF. DNA for the CDR3: TGCAGTGCCCAGAGACTAGCGGGGACCTACACAGATACGCAGTATTTT.

This clonotype was found a few times. The chain uses TRBV20-1 and TRBJ1-2; 8 positions match TRBD1. V lost 3 bases and J lost 2; bases outside the gene matches: 2. The CDR3 extends over 13 amino acids. CDR1 and CDR2 from the germline V gene are DFQATT and SNEGSKA (reference sequence). The CDR3 nucleotides are TGCAGTGCTAGGGACAGGGACAACTATGGCTACACCTTC. As protein: CSARDRDNYGYTF.

The chain combines TRBV19 with TRBJ1-1; D unclear. CDR1 and CDR2 (germline): LNHDA, SQIVND (reference sequence). V lost 0 bases and J lost 5, with 7 bases in between. CDR3 length: 13 residues. This chain's CDR3 is CASSIDRSTEAFF. CDR3 DNA sequence: TGTGCCAGTAGTATAGATAGAAGTACTGAAGCTTTCTTT.

This clonotype was observed a handful of times. The rearrangement links TRBV19 to TRBJ2-5, with 10 bases aligning to TRBD1. The length of the CDR3 is 14 residues. Germline V gives CDR1 LNHDA, CDR2 SQIVND (reference sequence). V was pared by 6 bases and J by 5 bases, with 6 bases of the junction left unmatched. The CDR3 sequence is CASRQTGGRETQYF. The CDR3 bases are TGTGCCAGTAGACAGACAGGGGGCCGTGAGACCCAGTACTTC. The variable domain in full, with the rest retrieved from reference TRBV19 and TRBJ2-5, is DGGITQSPKYLFRKEGQNVTLSCEQNLNHDAMYWYRQDPGQGLRLIYYSQIVNDFQKGDIAEGYSVSREKKESFPLTVTSAQKNPTAFYLCASRQTGGRETQYFGPGTRLLVL.

This chain connects TRBV11-3 to TRBJ2-1; D remains unclear. The germline V gene has CDR1 SGHNT and CDR2 YENEEA. The CDR3 consists of 11 residues. V was cut by 8 bases and J by 9 bases, with 11 bases left in between. The CDR3 spells CASGLLLEQFF. The CDR3 nucleotides read TGTGCCAGCGGCCTTCTTCTTGAGCAGTTCTTC.

This chain links TRBV7-9 with TRBJ1-1; D is unclear. CDR3 length: 11 residues. The germline V gene has CDR1 SEHNR and CDR2 FQNEAQ (reference sequence). V lost 3 bases to trimming and J lost 6 bases, with 5 bases between them. The CDR3 spells CASSFHPEAFF. The DNA for the CDR3 is TGTGCCAGCAGCTTTCATCCTGAAGCTTTCTTT.